A selection of T cell receptor beta chains follows, all from one sample in a study of T cell changes during pregnancy in multiple sclerosis. Profiling relied on immunoSEQ multiplex PCR, and the TCRdb table lists in-frame clones only, not all of them. Of approximately 84,000 clones listed, around 93% are singletons. Sequenced here: peripheral blood, sampled in the third trimester of pregnancy. The receptors stem from a female donor with multiple sclerosis, enrolled in a pregnancy study. CDR3s include the opening cysteine and the closing phenylalanine or tryptophan. A D gene is named only where the DNA matches it firmly. Size tells how often a clone was seen (once, few, many) or the class of an expanded clone, and some rows leave it out.

V gene	D gene	clone size	J gene	CDR3 DNA	CDR3 protein
TRBV19	-	-	TRBJ2-1	TGTGCCAGTAGTATGGTGGGGGGGCAGGGGAGCAATGAGCAGTTCTTC	CASSMVGGQGSNEQFF
TRBV6-6	-	-	TRBJ1-5	TGTGCCAGCAGTACCAGGGTTTACCAGCCCCAGCATTTT	CASSTRVYQPQHF
TRBV18	TRBD2	-	TRBJ2-3	TGTGCCAGCTCACCTCTGGCGGGGGACCTCACAGATACGCAGTATTTT	CASSPLAGDLTDTQYF
TRBV4-2	-	-	TRBJ1-2	TGTGCCAGCAGCCAAGATCAGGCCGGTATTTATGGCTACACCTTC	CASSQDQAGIYGYTF
TRBV5-1	TRBD2	few	TRBJ2-3	TGCGCCAGCAGCTTGTGGCTAGCGGAAAACACAGATACGCAGTATTTT	CASSLWLAENTDTQYF
TRBV13	-	once	TRBJ2-3	TGTGCCAGCAGCTTAGGATTGGGCAGGGGAGTCACAGATACGCAGTATTTT	CASSLGLGRGVTDTQYF
TRBV7-6	TRBD2	-	TRBJ2-1	TGTGCCAGCAGCTTAGTACCCACTAGCGGGGGGGATTACAATGAGCAGTTCTTC	CASSLVPTSGGDYNEQFF
TRBV5-1	TRBD1	once	TRBJ2-7	TGCGCCAGCAGCACCGGACAGGTCAGCTACGAGCAGTACTTC	CASSTGQVSYEQYF
TRBV30	-	-	TRBJ1-6	TGTGCCTGGATGAGAGTCTCCTCACCCCTCCACTTT	CAWMRVSSPLHF
TRBV7-9	TRBD2	-	TRBJ2-7	TGTGCCAGCAGCTTGGCGGGGGGGTCCTACGAGCAGTACTTC	CASSLAGGSYEQYF
TRBV6-5	-	-	TRBJ1-6	TGTGCCAGCAGTTACCTGGACAGAAATTCACCCCTCCACTTT	CASSYLDRNSPLHF
TRBV11-2	-	-	TRBJ1-4	TGTGCCAGCAGCTTAACCCCCAGGGATCGTGAAAAACTGTTTTTT	CASSLTPRDREKLFF
TRBV2	-	-	TRBJ1-4	TGTGCCAGCAGTGATTGGGGGGGGGCAGATGAAAAACTGTTTTTT	CASSDWGGADEKLFF
TRBV7-3	-	-	TRBJ1-6	TGTGCCAGCAGCTTATTTACAGGGAGTAATTCACCCCTCCACTTT	CASSLFTGSNSPLHF
TRBV5-6	-	-	TRBJ1-6	TGTGCCAGCAAGCGACACGGGCAGGGGAATTCACCCCTCCACTTT	CASKRHGQGNSPLHF
TRBV29-1	-	-	TRBJ2-5	TGCAGCGCCATCGAGGGTGGAGAGACCCAGTACTTC	CSAIEGGETQYF
TRBV13	TRBD1	-	TRBJ2-1	TGTGCCAGCAGCTCGACAGGGTTTGAGCAGTTCTTC	CASSSTGFEQFF
TRBV6-5	-	-	TRBJ1-4	TGTGCCAGCAGTTATCTTTCGGTGGGACATCCTGAAAAACTGTTTTTT	CASSYLSVGHPEKLFF
TRBV7-2	-	-	TRBJ2-2	TGTGCCAGCAGCGAGCAATACACCGGGGAGCTGTTTTTT	CASSEQYTGELFF
TRBV7-6	-	-	TRBJ2-7	TGTGCCAGCAGCCTGGGAAGGGACACCTCCTACGAGCAGTACTTC	CASSLGRDTSYEQYF
TRBV6-5	TRBD2	-	TRBJ2-1	TGTGCCAGCAGTTACTCGAAGCTAGCGGGGAGCTATGAGCAGTTCTTC	CASSYSKLAGSYEQFF
TRBV2	-	-	TRBJ2-1	TGTGCCAGCAGGACTGCAAAACGGGTGCACAATGAGCAGTTCTTC	CASRTAKRVHNEQFF
TRBV12-5	-	once	TRBJ2-3	TGTGCTAGTGGTTTGGTAACGAAGGACGGAGGGGCAGATACGCAGTATTTT	CASGLVTKDGGADTQYF
TRBV5-1	-	-	TRBJ1-1	TGCGCCAGCAGCTTGGCACTCGATATGAACACTGAAGCTTTCTTT	CASSLALDMNTEAFF
TRBV29-1	-	-	TRBJ2-1	TGCAGCGTTGAGGAGGGCCAGGGTTTTGGGCAGTTCTTC	CSVEEGQGFGQFF
TRBV6-8	-	-	TRBJ1-5	TGTGCCAGCAGAAACAGCTTCTATAGCAATCAGCCCCAGCATTTT	CASRNSFYSNQPQHF
TRBV6-5	-	-	TRBJ2-5	TGTGCCAGCAGTTACGGTGGTGGAGGGTATGGAGAGACCCAGTACTTC	CASSYGGGGYGETQYF
TRBV7-9	-	-	TRBJ2-3	TGTGCCAGCCCAGGGCAAGATACGCAGTATTTT	CASPGQDTQYF
TRBV2	-	-	TRBJ1-6	TGTGCCAGCAGTACAAAGACAGGAGCTAGCTCCTATAATTCACCCCTCCACTTT	CASSTKTGASSYNSPLHF